One sample yielded the 14 T cell receptor beta chains listed below, sequenced in a study of control samples from healthy donors and cancer patients. Repertoires were generated with immunoSEQ multiplex PCR, while TCRdb's copy carries only in-frame clones and drops some. Among more than 85,000 clones, 83% were seen once, and the ten largest hold less than 15%. Sequenced: blood. The source of these receptors is a woman aged 45-65 years in good health.

The chain carries TRBV6-5 and TRBJ2-7, with a tentative D call TRBD1 (5 bases). Germline CDR1 and CDR2: MNHEY and SVGAGI. Deletions cut 2 bases from V and 1 base from J, with 6 bases between. The CDR3 covers 13 residues. In DNA, the CDR3 is TGTGCCAGCAGTTACGGGGCTTCCTACGAGCAGTACTTC. Translation gives CASSYGASYEQYF.

This rearrangement joins TRBV12-3 or TRBV12-4 to TRBJ2-2, with D perhaps assigned TRBD1 or TRBD2 (5 bases each). Trimming removed 8 bases from V and 3 bases from J, with 10 bases in between. The CDR3 loop spans 13 amino acids. This CDR3 is CASQWDHTGELFF. CDR3 in DNA: TGTGCCAGCCAGTGGGACCACACCGGGGAGCTGTTTTTT.

V gene TRBV5-1 combines with J gene TRBJ1-4, with 7 bases lining up with TRBD1. Germline V gene data show CDR1 as SGHRS and CDR2 as YFSETQ. J lost 4 bases, V lost 3 bases, and 3 bases had no gene match. CDR3 size: 14 residues. The CDR3 DNA reads TGCGCCAGCAGCTCGGGACAGATTAATGAAAAACTGTTTTTT. Its protein is CASSSGQINEKLFF.

The chain recombines TRBV30 with TRBJ1-3, with D perhaps TRBD1 (6 bases). There are 13 residues in the CDR3. The germline V and J ends were trimmed by 4 bases and 4 bases, with 11 bases remaining between them. Germline lookup yields CDR1 GTSNPN and CDR2 SVGIG (reference sequence). Here the CDR3 reads CAWNRGVGNTIYF. CDR3 DNA sequence: TGTGCCTGGAATAGGGGGGTAGGAAACACCATATATTTT.

This rearrangement joins TRBV5-8 to TRBJ2-6; D is possibly TRBD1 (5 bases). The CDR3 extends over 15 amino acids. From germline, CDR1 is SGHTS and CDR2 YDEGEE. Trimming cost V 3 bases and J 2 bases, with 9 bases left between them. The chain's CDR3 is CASSSGFTGANVLTF. In nucleotides, the CDR3 is TGTGCCAGCAGCTCAGGGTTTACTGGGGCCAACGTCCTGACTTTC.

Here the CDR3 reads CASSSTRAAGGREQYF. CDR3 bases: TGTGCCAGTTCATCGACTCGGGCGGCAGGGGGCCGAGAGCAGTACTTC. This chain joins TRBV5-5 and TRBJ2-7; TRBD1 matches 8 bases. The trim removed 8 bases at V and 7 bases at J, leaving 20 bases unmatched. The CDR3 sequence is 16 residues long. Germline V gene sequence: CDR1 SGHKS, CDR2 YYEKEE (reference sequence).

This rearrangement joins TRBV6-5 to TRBJ2-1; D ambiguous. This CDR3 is 15 amino acids long. V dropped 0 bases and J dropped 8 bases, with 14 bases sitting between them. Germline CDR1 is MNHEY and CDR2 is SVGAGI. This CDR3 reads CASSYSWAQADEQFF. In nucleotides, the CDR3 is TGTGCCAGCAGTTACTCCTGGGCTCAGGCAGATGAGCAGTTCTTC.

About this clone: The junction departs from germline at one end; a sequencing error may be responsible. The chain links TRBV12-5 to TRBJ2-7, with 8 bases identical to TRBD2. Germline CDR1 reads LGHNT; CDR2 reads FRNRAP. The CDR3 consists of 15 residues. This chain's CDR3 is CASGLVLADSYEQYF. The CDR3 nucleotides read TGTGCTAGTGGCTTGGTACTAGCGGACTCCTACGAGCAGTACTTC.

As regards this clone: Germline is not matched at one junction end, which may reflect a read error. Other DNA sequences of this sample code for an identical CDR3. The chain joins TRBV11-3 to TRBJ2-1; D gene ambiguous. Germline-derived CDR1 and CDR2 are SGHNT and YENEEA. The CDR3 consists of 16 residues. CDR3 region: CASRNPGPSSYNEQFF. CDR3 DNA: TGTGCCAGCAGAAATCCGGGCCCAAGCTCCTACAATGAGCAATTCTTC. Full variable domain (remainder filled in from reference TRBV11-3 and TRBJ2-1): EAGVVQSPRYKIIEKKQPVAFWCNPISGHNTLYWYLQNLGQGPELLIRYENEEAVDDSQLPKDRFSAERLKGVDSTLKIQPAELGDSAVYLCASRNPGPSSYNEQFFGPGTRLTVL.

The chain uses TRBV6-6 and TRBJ1-4, with TRBD1 matching over 7 bases. This CDR3 has 12 residues. Germline V gene data show CDR1 as MNHNY and CDR2 as SVGAGI (reference sequence). V was clipped by 5 bases and J by 8 bases; unmatched bases: 2. The CDR3 DNA sequence: TGTGCCAGCAGTCCCAGGGGGGAAAAACTGTTTTTT. It codes for CASSPRGEKLFF.

The chain combines TRBV13 with TRBJ2-7; TRBD2 matches 10 bases. This CDR3 has 15 residues. Trimming took 1 base from V and 1 from J; bases not matched to a gene: 1. Germline CDR1 and CDR2: PRHDT and FYEKMQ (reference sequence). The CDR3 reads CASSLVTSGSYEQYF. The CDR3 DNA follows: TGTGCCAGCAGCTTAGTGACTAGCGGGTCCTACGAGCAGTACTTC.

This clone was counted only a few times. The chain carries TRBV9 and TRBJ2-1, with D maybe TRBD2 (5 bases). Trimming removed 0 bases at V and 6 bases at J, with 13 bases between. CDR3 length: 15 amino acids. Per the germline V gene, CDR1 is SGDLS and CDR2 is YYNGEE. The CDR3 nucleotides are TGTGCCAGCAGCGTAGAGCGGTATAGTGGCAATGAGCAGTTCTTC. Translation: CASSVERYSGNEQFF.

The rearrangement joins TRBV4-3 to TRBJ1-2; possibly TRBD1 for D (6 bases). In germline, CDR1 is LGHNA, CDR2 YSLEER. This CDR3 has 14 residues. V was pared by 4 bases and J by 8 bases, with 17 bases between. The CDR3, as DNA: TGCGCCAGCAGCCCAAACCAACAGGGTCGGGGCTACACCTTC. Translated, it gives CASSPNQQGRGYTF.

This chain links TRBV4-1 with TRBJ2-1; possible D gene TRBD1, 5 bases. V lost 4 bases to trimming and J lost 5 bases, with 9 bases between them. CDR1 is MGHRA, CDR2 YSYEKL, per germline. CDR3 length: 13 amino acids. The CDR3 coding sequence is TGCGCCAGCAGCCGAATACAGGACAATGAGCAGTTCTTC. Its protein is CASSRIQDNEQFF.